The rows below give T cell receptor beta chains drawn from one sample of a study of cytomegalovirus exposure and HLA in healthy donors. TCRdb's copy holds only in-frame clones and misses some; the assay was immunoSEQ multiplex PCR. The table lists fewer than 200,000 clones, approximately 80% of them singletons, with around 2.6% in the top ten. Material: PBMCs. The receptor source for this set is a female donor in good health and CMV-seronegative. CDR3s include the opening cysteine and the closing phenylalanine or tryptophan. A D gene is named only where the DNA matches it firmly. Size tells how often a clone was seen (once, few, many) or the class of an expanded clone, and some rows leave it out.

d_gene	v_gene	abundance	j_gene	CDR3nt	CDR3aa
-	TRBV28	-	TRBJ2-3	TGTGCCAGCAGTTTAGGGGGGACAGATACGCAGTATTTT	CASSLGGTDTQYF
TRBD1	TRBV4-1	-	TRBJ2-7	TGCGCCAGCAGCCCAGCGCAGACAGGGGCCTACGAGCAGTACTTC	CASSPAQTGAYEQYF
TRBD1	TRBV7-3	-	TRBJ2-6	TGTGCCAGCAGCCCCCAGACAGGGGTTGGGGCCAACGTCCTGACTTTC	CASSPQTGVGANVLTF
-	TRBV5-1	-	TRBJ2-7	TGCGCCAGCAGCTCCCTTAGTGGCGGCTACGAGCAGTACTTC	CASSSLSGGYEQYF
TRBD2	TRBV6-1	-	TRBJ2-3	TGTGCCAGCAGTCTTCTAGCGGGGGGCACAGATACGCAGTATTTT	CASSLLAGGTDTQYF
-	TRBV13	-	TRBJ2-3	TGTGCCAGCAGCCGTACCCTAGCGCGTAACACAGATACGCAGTATTTT	CASSRTLARNTDTQYF
-	TRBV7-8	-	TRBJ2-1	TGTGCCAGCAGCCCACCCCGCCGGACAGTACCCTACAATGAGCAGTTCTTC	CASSPPRRTVPYNEQFF
TRBD1	TRBV25-1	-	TRBJ2-7	TGTGCCAGCAGTGAAGAGTTCTGGACAGGGGATGATGAGCAGTACTTC	CASSEEFWTGDDEQYF
TRBD2	TRBV2	-	TRBJ2-1	TGTGCCAGCGCGGACAGGACTAGCGGGTTCTACAATGAGCAGTTCTTC	CASADRTSGFYNEQFF
-	TRBV5-1	-	TRBJ2-7	TGCGCCAGCAGCGTAGACAGGCCCTTCTACGAGCAGTACTTC	CASSVDRPFYEQYF
TRBD1	TRBV10-3	-	TRBJ1-5	TGTGCCATCAGTGAGACAGGGGATAGCAATCAGCCCCAGCATTTT	CAISETGDSNQPQHF
-	TRBV15	-	TRBJ2-3	TGTGCCACCAGCAGAGGACTCAGCACAGATACGCAGTATTTT	CATSRGLSTDTQYF
TRBD2	TRBV10-3	-	TRBJ2-5	TGTGCCATCAGTGGGGTAACCGGGACTAGATACTTC	CAISGVTGTRYF
-	TRBV10-3	-	TRBJ1-1	TGTGCCATCAGTGAGGTTGGAGGGAACACTGAAGCTTTCTTT	CAISEVGGNTEAFF
-	TRBV6-5	few	TRBJ2-1	TGTGCCAGCAGTTACTCGGAAACGGGTAATGAGCAGTTCTTC	CASSYSETGNEQFF
TRBD1	TRBV18	-	TRBJ2-7	TGTGCCAGCTCAAAAAAAAGGGGGCCTTTAACATACGAGCAGTACTTC	CASSKKRGPLTYEQYF
TRBD1	TRBV5-4	few	TRBJ2-7	TGTGCCAGCAGCTTGGAACAGGGGAGTGGGGAGCAGTACTTC	CASSLEQGSGEQYF
-	TRBV21-1	-	TRBJ1-4	TGTGCCAGCAGCAAAGTAGGTTTGGGGAGGGGAAATGAAAAACTGTTTTTT	CASSKVGLGRGNEKLFF
TRBD1	TRBV9	-	TRBJ1-3	TGTGCCAGCAGCGTGACAGGGGTCTCTGGAAACACCATATATTTT	CASSVTGVSGNTIYF
-	TRBV7-9	-	TRBJ2-1	TGTGCCAGCGGTCAGGATCACAATGAGCAGTTCTTC	CASGQDHNEQFF
-	TRBV6-6	-	TRBJ2-7	TGTGCCAGCAGTTCCAAACAGGGCTCCTACGAGCAGTACTTC	CASSSKQGSYEQYF
-	TRBV28	-	TRBJ2-3	TGTGCCCTTTTCACAGATACGCAGTATTTT	CALFTDTQYF
-	TRBV6-4	-	TRBJ2-6	TGTGCCAGCAGTGACTCTTCGGGGACTGGGGCCAACGTCCTGACTTTC	CASSDSSGTGANVLTF
-	TRBV10-3	-	TRBJ2-6	TGTGCCATCAGGGATCTAGCTGGGGCCAACGTCCTGACTTTC	CAIRDLAGANVLTF
TRBD2	TRBV7-8	-	TRBJ2-3	TGTGCCAGCAGGGGTAGCGGGGGCCTCACAGATACGCAGTATTTT	CASRGSGGLTDTQYF
-	TRBV15	-	TRBJ1-4	TGTGCCACCAGCCGCCCAGGAGGCGGTAATGAAAAACTGTTTTTT	CATSRPGGGNEKLFF